The present TCR beta chain was sequenced within a study of blood T cell repertoires in COVID-19. Study context: There were acute and convalescent COVID-19 samples, and they came from the United States, Italy and Spain. The analysed material was cDNA or gDNA that came from T cells, B-cell-depleted T cells, or PBMCs.

Seattle patients were enrolled during active infection and followed longitudinally. Germline V gene data show CDR1 as MDHEN and CDR2 as SYDVKM. The CDR3 has 17 residues. The germline V and J ends were trimmed by 3 bases and 4 bases, with 19 bases remaining between them. In the authors' methods: Nucleated cell number was recorded as an estimate derived from reference gene primer amplification. Clones were read by immunoSEQ multiplex PCR, and TCRdb kept only the in-frame ones, dropping some. V and J calls and clone size come straight from that table; D and trimming were deduced from the DNA. Among 250,000 to 300,000 clones listed, approximately 93% were seen once.

The receptor comes from a woman in her twenties or thirties with COVID-19, enrolled during active disease. V gene TRBV28 combines with J gene TRBJ1-5; maybe TRBD1 (5 bases). The sample comprised peripheral blood. The CDR3 DNA reads as TGTGCCAGCAGTTTTTTAAGCCAGGGTGCGGGGAATCAGCCCCAGCATTTT. Amino acids: CASSFLSQGAGNQPQHF.